This TCR beta chain appears in the sequencing data of a study of ipilimumab plus nivolumab after autologous stem cell transplantation. Background on the study: The DLBCL group included primary refractory and relapsed cases. Study-level points and caveats: Authors suggest TCR repertoire, Treg phenotype and gut microbiota support further study.

The ends were cut back, 4 bases at V and 4 bases at J, with 16 bases in the middle. This CDR3 has 15 amino acids. Germline values: CDR1 SGHAT, CDR2 FQDESV (reference sequence). Clones were read by immunoSEQ multiplex PCR, and TCRdb kept only the in-frame ones, dropping some. The sample includes 15,000 to 20,000 clones, 81% seen only once; the top ten take around 7%. Concerning this clone itself: What it binds is unknown.

The clonotype comes from a male donor with diffuse large B-cell lymphoma. This chain joins TRBV11-1 and TRBJ1-1; perhaps TRBD1 as D (6 bases). Sequences were derived from PBMCs, sampled in a trial of ipilimumab plus nivolumab as post-transplant consolidation. CDR3 loop: CASSSFGGHGTEAFF. CDR3 DNA sequence: TGTGCCAGCAGCTCCTTCGGGGGGCACGGCACTGAAGCTTTCTTT.